The 21 T cell receptor beta chains listed next were all sequenced from one sample in a study of PD-1 blockade in mismatch repair-deficient tumors. Libraries were prepared by immunoSEQ multiplex PCR; TCRdb keeps only in-frame clonotypes and omits some of them. The sample contains 76,000 or so clones, approximately 81% of which appear only once. Sequencing used peripheral blood, obtained 44 weeks after starting pembrolizumab. The source is an adult with mismatch repair-deficient cancer.

The CDR3: CSVDGDRGGTGELFF. CDR3 in DNA: TGCAGCGTTGATGGGGACAGGGGAGGGACCGGGGAGCTGTTTTTT. The chain uses TRBV29-1 and TRBJ2-2; 10 bases fit TRBD1. This CDR3 spans 15 amino acids. Germline V gene sequence: CDR1 SQVTM, CDR2 ANQGSEA. The junction had 6 bases not matched to a gene; V was cut back by 3 bases and J by 5 bases.

This clone appeared once. V and J are TRBV30 and TRBJ2-1; 14 bases fit TRBD2. Germline V gives CDR1 GTSNPN, CDR2 SVGIG (reference sequence). The CDR3 extends over 17 amino acids. With V trimmed by 3 bases and J by 9 bases, 13 bases remained unmatched. CDR3 sequence (DNA): TGTGCCTGGAGCGCTACCGGGACTAGCGGGAGTATCGGTGAGCAGTTCTTC. Translation gives CAWSATGTSGSIGEQFF.

The chain uses TRBV11-2 and TRBJ2-1, with 7 bases that match TRBD2. Germline V CDR1 and CDR2: SGHAT, FQNNGV. Trimming removed 1 base from V and 8 bases from J; junction bases left unmatched: 8. The CDR3 has 15 residues. CDR3 sequence: CASSLGAGSGDEQFF. As DNA, the CDR3 is TGTGCCAGCAGCTTAGGAGCGGGGAGCGGCGATGAGCAGTTCTTC. Looking up the rest from reference TRBV11-2 and TRBJ2-1 gives the full variable domain: EAGVAQSPRYKIIEKRQSVAFWCNPISGHATLYWYQQILGQGPKLLIQFQNNGVVDDSQLPKDRFSAERLKGVDSTLKIQPAKLEDSAVYLCASSLGAGSGDEQFFGPGTRLTVL.

The chain has TRBV5-6 and TRBJ2-7; the D gene is possibly TRBD2 (5 bases). The V gene lost 4 bases and the J gene lost 7 bases, with 15 bases spanning the gap. This CDR3 contains 13 residues. Looked up from germline, CDR1 is SGHDT and CDR2 is YYEEEE. For the CDR3, the DNA is TGTGCCAGCAGCGTGATCCTAGCTGATGAGCAGTACTTC. This encodes CASSVILADEQYF.

This chain uses TRBV7-9 with TRBJ1-4; perhaps TRBD1 as D (6 bases). V dropped 5 bases and J dropped 4 bases, with 11 bases sitting between them. CDR3 length equals 14 residues. CDR1 and CDR2 (germline): SEHNR, FQNEAQ (reference sequence). The CDR3 protein is CASSLGQNNEKLFF. The CDR3 DNA reads TGTGCCAGCAGCCTCGGACAGAATAATGAAAAACTGTTTTTT. Based on the CDR3 plus reference TRBV7-9 and TRBJ1-4, the full variable domain is DTGVSQNPRHKITKRGQNVTFRCDPISEHNRLYWYRQTLGQGPEFLTYFQNEAQLEKSRLLSDRFSAERPKGSFSTLEIQRTEQGDSAMYLCASSLGQNNEKLFFGSGTQLSVL.

The J gene is TRBJ2-2, the V gene TRBV19; a possible D gene is TRBD1 (5 bases). V shed 2 bases and J shed 8 bases, with 12 bases lying between them. Germline V gene lookup returns CDR1 LNHDA and CDR2 SQIVND (reference sequence). The CDR3 totals 14 residues. As DNA, the CDR3 is TGTGCCAGTAGTATAAGGGGCATAAGGGGGGAGCTGTTTTTT. Translating it yields CASSIRGIRGELFF.

The chain uses TRBV5-1 and TRBJ2-1; weak D call: TRBD1 (7 bases). V was pared by 1 base and J by 7 bases, with 15 bases between. The CDR3 loop spans 15 amino acids. The germline gives CDR1 SGHRS, CDR2 YFSETQ. The CDR3 loop reads CASSLPAGGTNEQFF. The CDR3 DNA sequence: TGCGCCAGCAGCTTGCCGGCAGGGGGGACGAATGAGCAGTTCTTC.

The chain recombines TRBV5-1 with TRBJ1-5; the D is unclear. CDR3 size: 14 residues. V lost 0 bases and J 3 bases, leaving 7 bases between the germline ends. Germline V gene data show CDR1 as SGHRS and CDR2 as YFSETQ. Written as DNA, the CDR3 is TGCGCCAGCAGCTTGGGGTCAGACAATCAGCCCCAGCATTTT. Translating gives CASSLGSDNQPQHF.

The gene calls are TRBV9 and TRBJ1-2, with D tentatively TRBD1 (6 bases). The CDR3 is made up of 15 amino acids. The germline gives CDR1 SGDLS, CDR2 YYNGEE. V was pared by 0 bases and J by 5 bases, with 14 bases between. The CDR3 is CASSVDPGEGYGYTF. CDR3 nucleotides: TGTGCCAGCAGCGTAGATCCAGGGGAGGGGTATGGCTACACCTTC.

This clone was seen a handful of times. This chain connects TRBV30 to TRBJ2-3; a weak D match, TRBD2 (5 bases). Trimming stripped 4 bases from V and 3 bases from J, with 14 bases between. The CDR3 spans 14 residues. From germline, CDR1 is GTSNPN and CDR2 SVGIG (reference sequence). CDR3 nucleotide sequence: TGTGCCTGGAATCCGGCGGGTGGTACAGATACGCAGTATTTT. Translation gives CAWNPAGGTDTQYF.

The chain joins TRBV6-5 to TRBJ1-1; D remains unclear. The V gene's germline CDR1 is MNHEY and CDR2 SVGAGI. The CDR3 contains 14 residues. V was trimmed by 0 bases and J by 1 base, leaving 6 bases between them. CDR3 in amino acids: CASSYSRQNTEAFF. For the CDR3, the DNA is TGTGCCAGCAGTTACTCCAGACAGAACACTGAAGCTTTCTTT.

This clone was observed once. The rearrangement links TRBV5-1 to TRBJ2-6; 7 bases match TRBD1. The J segment lost 2 bases and the V segment lost 3 bases, leaving 5 bases of the junction unmatched. This CDR3 comprises 16 residues. Per germline, CDR1 SGHRS and CDR2 YFSETQ. The chain's CDR3 is CASSSKTGPGANVLTF. The CDR3 DNA reads as TGCGCCAGCAGCTCAAAGACAGGGCCTGGGGCCAACGTCCTGACTTTC.

The table lists this clone with a few counts. The chain is built from TRBV2 and TRBJ2-2; 8 positions match TRBD2. Germline CDR1 is SNHLY and CDR2 is FYNNEI. J gave up 6 bases and V 7 bases, and 7 bases lay outside the gene matches. The CDR3 extends over 14 amino acids. The CDR3 coding sequence is TGTGCCAGCAATGGGGCGGGAGGTGCCGGGGAGCTGTTTTTT. Amino acid sequence: CASNGAGGAGELFF. Together with reference TRBV2 and TRBJ2-2, the CDR3 gives the full variable domain: EPEVTQTPSHQVTQMGQEVILRCVPISNHLYFYWYRQILGQKVEFLVSFYNNEISEKSEIFDDQFSVERPDGSNFTLKIRSTKLEDSAMYFCASNGAGGAGELFFGEGSRLTVL.

The rearrangement joins TRBV5-1 to TRBJ2-5; 12 bases map to TRBD2. The CDR3 is made up of 15 amino acids. V dropped 4 bases and J dropped 5; count of bases not matched to a gene: 6. Germline loops: CDR1 SGHRS, CDR2 YFSETQ. The CDR3 sequence: CASSETSGSDETQYF. DNA for the CDR3: TGCGCCAGCAGCGAGACTAGCGGGAGTGATGAGACCCAGTACTTC. The full variable domain, its missing parts supplied by reference TRBV5-1 and TRBJ2-5, is KAGVTQTPRYLIKTRGQQVTLSCSPISGHRSVSWYQQTPGQGLQFLFEYFSETQRNKGNFPGRFSGRQFSNSRSEMNVSTLELGDSALYLCASSETSGSDETQYFGPGTRLLVL.

This clone appeared once. This chain joins TRBV30 and TRBJ1-1, with a tentative D call TRBD1 (5 bases). The germline V gene has CDR1 GTSNPN and CDR2 SVGIG (reference sequence). The ends were cut back, 2 bases at V and 0 bases at J, with 10 bases in the middle. The CDR3 length is 14 residues. CDR3 sequence: CAWSFGALNTEAFF. The CDR3 DNA reads TGTGCCTGGAGTTTTGGGGCCTTGAACACTGAAGCTTTCTTT.

The chain combines TRBV7-2 with TRBJ2-3, with D perhaps matching TRBD2 (6 bases). The CDR3 runs 15 residues. Germline V CDR1 and CDR2: SGHTA, FQGNSA. Trimming took off 3 bases at V and 4 bases at J, with 14 bases between the two ends. The CDR3 spells CASSFYGRSPDTQYF. DNA for the CDR3: TGTGCCAGCAGCTTTTACGGGAGAAGTCCAGATACGCAGTATTTT.

The gene calls are TRBV15 and TRBJ1-2, with D perhaps matching TRBD1 (5 bases). V was cut by 0 bases and J by 5 bases, with 13 bases left in between. Looked up from germline, CDR1 is LNHNV and CDR2 is YYDKDF (reference sequence). The CDR3 runs 15 residues. In nucleotides, the CDR3 is TGTGCCACCAGCAGAGACCGGGGCGCGGGGTATGGCTACACCTTC. Amino acids: CATSRDRGAGYGYTF.

The chain recombines TRBV12-5 with TRBJ1-5; no clear D. This CDR3 contains 15 residues. CDR1 is LGHNT, CDR2 FRNRAP, per germline. The V and J ends lost 4 bases and 6 bases respectively, with 16 bases between them. The CDR3: CASGWTTRGAQPQHF. CDR3 in DNA: TGTGCTAGTGGTTGGACTACGCGGGGAGCTCAGCCCCAGCATTTT.

The CDR3 region is CASSEIRGAQPQHF. CDR3 DNA sequence: TGTGCCAGCAGCGAAATCAGGGGGGCCCAGCCCCAGCATTTT. The chain couples TRBV5-6 to TRBJ1-5; 7 bases align to TRBD1. Germline CDR1 SGHDT, CDR2 YYEEEE. Trimming took 4 bases from V and 7 from J; bases not matched to a gene: 8. The CDR3 extends over 14 amino acids.

The J gene is TRBJ2-2, the V gene TRBV15, with no clear D. Germline loops: CDR1 LNHNV, CDR2 YYDKDF (reference sequence). The V and J ends lost 0 bases and 0 bases respectively, with 5 bases between them. The CDR3 runs 15 residues. The CDR3 is CATSRDLTNTGELFF. The CDR3 nucleotides read TGTGCCACCAGCAGAGATCTAACGAACACCGGGGAGCTGTTTTTT.

This clone was seen only a few times. This chain connects TRBV11-3 to TRBJ1-2, with D unresolved. Trimming took off 5 bases at V and 5 bases at J, with 15 bases between the two ends. Germline loops: CDR1 SGHNT, CDR2 YENEEA. CDR3 length: 14 amino acids. The CDR3 sequence: CASSESPAEYGYTF. The CDR3 DNA is TGTGCCAGCAGCGAAAGCCCCGCGGAGTATGGCTACACCTTC.